Below are 9 T cell receptor beta chains sequenced from a single sample in a study of blood T cell repertoires in COVID-19. Assay: immunoSEQ multiplex PCR; the TCRdb copy retains only in-frame clones and omits some. The sample lists hundreds of thousands of clones; 88% were seen once. Sequences were obtained from peripheral blood. These receptors were taken from an elderly man with acute or convalescent COVID-19.

V usage is TRBV10-3 and J usage is TRBJ2-5; TRBD1 matches 8 bases. J lost 4 bases, V lost 10 bases, and 8 bases had no gene match. Germline CDR1 and CDR2: ENHRY and SYGVKD. The CDR3 contains 13 residues. The CDR3, as DNA: TGTGCCACCGAGACAGGGGTCGGAGAGACCCAGTACTTC. It yields the protein CATETGVGETQYF.

This rearrangement joins TRBV11-2 to TRBJ2-1; 8 nucleotides align to TRBD1. V shed 5 bases, J shed 4 bases, and the junction held 7 bases outside the gene matches. The CDR3 runs to 15 residues. CDR1 is SGHAT and CDR2 is FQNNGV in the germline V gene. This chain's CDR3 is CASSPPGGAYNEQFF. CDR3 sequence (DNA): TGTGCCAGCAGCCCGCCAGGGGGCGCTTACAATGAGCAGTTCTTC.

This clone has only a few counts. V gene TRBV19 combines with J gene TRBJ1-4, with a possible D match to TRBD1 (5 bases). The V end was cut by 0 bases, the J end by 9 bases, with 11 bases between. This CDR3 is built from 14 residues. In germline, CDR1 is LNHDA, CDR2 SQIVND (reference sequence). The CDR3: CASSIEIGVKKLFF. For the CDR3, the DNA is TGTGCCAGTAGTATAGAAATAGGGGTGAAAAAACTGTTTTTT.

The CDR3 DNA reads TGTGCCAGCTCACCACCGGTTCTAGCGGGGGTAGATACGCAGTATTTT. The encoded protein is CASSPPVLAGVDTQYF. This sequence joins TRBV18 and TRBJ2-3, with 10 positions matching TRBD2. The CDR3 covers 16 residues. The germline V gene encodes CDR1 KGHSH and CDR2 LQKENI. V shed 0 bases and J 5 bases; nucleotides not matched to a gene: 5.

This clone was counted once. The rearrangement uses TRBV2 and TRBJ2-7; 11 bases agree with TRBD1. The junction had 3 bases not matched to a gene; V was cut back by 6 bases and J by 5 bases. This CDR3 contains 13 residues. The germline V gene has CDR1 SNHLY and CDR2 FYNNEI. The CDR3 reads CASRWDRGNEQYF. CDR3 in DNA: TGTGCCAGCAGATGGGACAGGGGGAACGAGCAGTACTTC. Variable domain in full (rest from reference TRBV2 and TRBJ2-7): EPEVTQTPSHQVTQMGQEVILRCVPISNHLYFYWYRQILGQKVEFLVSFYNNEISEKSEIFDDQFSVERPDGSNFTLKIRSTKLEDSAMYFCASRWDRGNEQYFGPGTRLTVT.

The chain carries TRBV20-1 and TRBJ1-1; D perhaps matches TRBD1 (5 bases). Trimming took off 3 bases at V and 3 bases at J, with 14 bases between the two ends. The CDR3 loop spans 14 amino acids. Germline CDR1 DFQATT, CDR2 SNEGSKA (reference sequence). CDR3 DNA: TGCAGTGCTAGTAGTGGCCAGGGATACACTGAAGCTTTCTTT. Translated, it gives CSASSGQGYTEAFF.

The rearrangement uses TRBV9 and TRBJ2-7, with D tentatively TRBD1 (5 bases). CDR3 size: 16 residues. The V gene lost 4 bases and the J gene lost 4 bases, with 21 bases spanning the gap. The germline V gene encodes CDR1 SGDLS and CDR2 YYNGEE. CDR3 region: CASSPGPDYQGYEQYF. CDR3 nucleotides: TGTGCCAGCAGCCCCGGTCCCGATTACCAGGGATACGAGCAGTACTTC.

A single count supports this clone. The V gene is TRBV7-2, the J gene TRBJ2-7; 7 nucleotides match TRBD2. The CDR3 length is 16 residues. Germline V gene sequence: CDR1 SGHTA, CDR2 FQGNSA. Unmatched junction bases numbered 8, after V lost 1 base and J lost 2 bases. The CDR3 nucleotides are TGTGCCAGCAGCTTAGGAGGCGGGGGAAGGACCTACGAGCAGTACTTC. Protein sequence: CASSLGGGGRTYEQYF.

This chain links TRBV28 with TRBJ1-1; tentatively, D is TRBD1 (5 bases). V lost 6 bases and J lost 4, with 15 bases in between. CDR1 and CDR2 (germline): MDHEN, SYDVKM. The CDR3 has 14 amino acids. CDR3 sequence: CASRTQGPGTEAFF. CDR3 in DNA: TGTGCCAGCAGGACCCAGGGCCCGGGCACTGAAGCTTTCTTT.